These T cell receptor beta chains were read from a single sample in a study of T cell responses to AZD1222 COVID-19 vaccine. The data were produced by immunoSEQ multiplex PCR, yet TCRdb's version contains in-frame clones alone and is incomplete. The table records around 120,000 clones, about 92% of them present only once. The sample in question was peripheral blood, obtained 28 days after the second AZD1222 dose. These receptors came from an adult who received the AZD1222 COVID-19 vaccine. Both conserved end residues are part of each CDR3. D genes are given only for firm matches. The size of a clone is reported for some rows only, either as once, few or many, or as a class for expanded clones.

V: TRBV11-2
size: NA
D: NA
J: TRBJ1-4
CDR3: CASSRLQGNEKLFF
DNA: TGTGCCAGCAGCCGCTTACAGGGAAATGAAAAACTGTTTTTT

V: TRBV15
size: once
D: NA
J: TRBJ2-3
CDR3: CATSRDRPRDTQYF
DNA: TGTGCCACCAGCAGAGATAGGCCCCGGGATACGCAGTATTTT

V: TRBV9
size: NA
D: NA
J: TRBJ1-1
CDR3: CASSIGGEVTEAFF
DNA: TGTGCCAGCAGCATCGGGGGGGAGGTGACTGAAGCTTTCTTT

V: TRBV9
size: NA
D: NA
J: TRBJ2-3
CDR3: CASSLQVHTDTQYF
DNA: TGTGCCAGCAGCCTGCAGGTTCACACAGATACGCAGTATTTT

V: TRBV10-2
size: NA
D: NA
J: TRBJ2-7
CDR3: CASTPAAVPYEQYF
DNA: TGCGCCAGCACCCCGGCGGCAGTCCCCTACGAGCAGTACTTC

V: TRBV5-4
size: NA
D: NA
J: TRBJ1-5
CDR3: CASSLQGAGQPQHF
DNA: TGTGCCAGCAGCTTGCAAGGGGCCGGTCAGCCCCAGCATTTT

V: TRBV3-1/TRBV3-2
size: NA
D: NA
J: TRBJ1-1
CDR3: CASSQAPRTNTEAFF
DNA: TGTGCCAGCAGCCAAGCTCCAAGAACGAACACTGAAGCTTTCTTT

V: TRBV11-2
size: NA
D: NA
J: TRBJ2-7
CDR3: CASSQTGRGYEQYF
DNA: TGTGCCAGCAGCCAGACAGGAAGGGGCTACGAGCAGTACTTC

V: TRBV7-9
size: NA
D: NA
J: TRBJ2-7
CDR3: CASSSYGRGDYEQYF
DNA: TGTGCCAGCAGCTCCTACGGCAGGGGGGACTACGAGCAGTACTTC

V: TRBV2
size: NA
D: TRBD1
J: TRBJ1-5
CDR3: CASSGTGTGGSQPQHF
DNA: TGTGCCAGCAGTGGGACCGGGACAGGGGGCAGTCAGCCCCAGCATTTT

V: TRBV6-5
size: NA
D: NA
J: TRBJ2-5
CDR3: CASRPGTSRQETQYF
DNA: TGTGCCAGCAGGCCCGGGACGTCCCGCCAAGAGACCCAGTACTTC